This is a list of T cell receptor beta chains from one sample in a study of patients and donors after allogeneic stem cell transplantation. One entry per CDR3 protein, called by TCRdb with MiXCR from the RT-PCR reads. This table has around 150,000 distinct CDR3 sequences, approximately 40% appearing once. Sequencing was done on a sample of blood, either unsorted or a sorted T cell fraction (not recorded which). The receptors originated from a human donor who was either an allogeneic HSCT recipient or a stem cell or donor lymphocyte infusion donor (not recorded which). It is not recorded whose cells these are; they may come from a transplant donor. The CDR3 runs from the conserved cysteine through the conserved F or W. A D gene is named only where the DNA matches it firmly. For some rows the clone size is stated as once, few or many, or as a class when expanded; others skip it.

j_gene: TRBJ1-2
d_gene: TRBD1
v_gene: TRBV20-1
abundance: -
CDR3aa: CSARDYRGNYGYTF
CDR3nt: TGCAGTGCTAGAGATTACAGGGGAAACTATGGCTACACCTTC

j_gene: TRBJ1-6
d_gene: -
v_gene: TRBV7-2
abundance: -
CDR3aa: CASSLWLNNSPLHF
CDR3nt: TGTGCCAGCAGCTTATGGCTAAATAATTCACCCCTCCACTTT

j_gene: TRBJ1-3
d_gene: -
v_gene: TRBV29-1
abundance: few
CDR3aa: CSVDGRVQGNTIYF
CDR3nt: TGCAGCGTTGACGGCCGGGTTCAGGGAAACACCATATATTTT

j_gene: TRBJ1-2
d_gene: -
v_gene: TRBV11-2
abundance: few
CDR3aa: CASSFFRQGYTF
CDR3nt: TGTGCCAGCAGCTTTTTTAGGCAGGGCTACACCTTC

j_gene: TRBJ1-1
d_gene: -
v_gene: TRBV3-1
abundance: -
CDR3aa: CASSLADGEAFF
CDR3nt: TGTGCCAGCAGCCTCGCGGACGGTGAAGCTTTCTTT

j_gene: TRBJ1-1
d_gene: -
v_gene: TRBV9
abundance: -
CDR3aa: CASSGYGGTEAFF
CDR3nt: TGTGCCAGCAGCGGGTACGGGGGGACTGAAGCTTTCTTT

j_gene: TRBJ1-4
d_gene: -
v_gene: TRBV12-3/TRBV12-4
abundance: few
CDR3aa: CASSLGPLTIEKLFF
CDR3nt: TGTGCCAGCAGTTTGGGACCCCTAACGATTGAAAAACTGTTTTTT

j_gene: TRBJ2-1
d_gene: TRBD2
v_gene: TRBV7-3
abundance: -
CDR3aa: CASSPPAGGINEQFF
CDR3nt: TGTGCCAGCAGCCCCCCAGCGGGGGGCATCAATGAGCAGTTCTTC

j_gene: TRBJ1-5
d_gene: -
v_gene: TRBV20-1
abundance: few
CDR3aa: CSAPGDDQPQHF
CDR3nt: TGCAGTGCCCCGGGGGACGATCAGCCCCAGCATTTT

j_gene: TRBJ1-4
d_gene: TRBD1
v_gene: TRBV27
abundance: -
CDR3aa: CASSRGSATNEKLFF
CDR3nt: TGTGCCAGCAGCAGGGGGAGCGCAACTAATGAAAAACTGTTTTTT

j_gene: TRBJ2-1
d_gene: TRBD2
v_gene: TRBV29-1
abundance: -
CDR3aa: CSVEEGAGGRTYNEQFF
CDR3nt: TGCAGCGTTGAAGAAGGCGCGGGGGGGCGTACCTACAATGAGCAGTTCTTC

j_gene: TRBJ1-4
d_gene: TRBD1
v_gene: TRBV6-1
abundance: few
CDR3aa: CASGRDREKLFF
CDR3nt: TGTGCCAGCGGAAGGGACAGGGAAAAACTGTTTTTT

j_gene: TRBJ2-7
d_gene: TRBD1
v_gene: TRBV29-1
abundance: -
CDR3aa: CSVVWTGSYEQYF
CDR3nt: TGCAGCGTCGTTTGGACAGGGTCCTACGAGCAGTACTTC

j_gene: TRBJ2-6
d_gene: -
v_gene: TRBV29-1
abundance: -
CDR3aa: CSVGGNGANVLTF
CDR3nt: TGCAGCGTTGGAGGGAATGGTGCTAACGTCCTGACTTTC

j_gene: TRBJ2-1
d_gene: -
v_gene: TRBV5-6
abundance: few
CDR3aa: CASSPSGRPHEQFF
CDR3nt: TGTGCCAGCAGCCCGTCAGGTAGGCCACATGAGCAGTTCTTC

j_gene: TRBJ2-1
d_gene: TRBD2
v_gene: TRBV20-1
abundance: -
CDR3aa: CSARRWGSGGDNEQFF
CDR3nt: TGCAGTGCTAGAAGGTGGGGTAGCGGGGGGGATAATGAGCAGTTCTTC

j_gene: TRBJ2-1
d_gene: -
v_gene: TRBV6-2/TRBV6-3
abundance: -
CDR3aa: CASSPGERSYNEQFF
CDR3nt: TGTGCCAGCAGTCCCGGGGAGAGGTCCTACAATGAGCAGTTCTTC